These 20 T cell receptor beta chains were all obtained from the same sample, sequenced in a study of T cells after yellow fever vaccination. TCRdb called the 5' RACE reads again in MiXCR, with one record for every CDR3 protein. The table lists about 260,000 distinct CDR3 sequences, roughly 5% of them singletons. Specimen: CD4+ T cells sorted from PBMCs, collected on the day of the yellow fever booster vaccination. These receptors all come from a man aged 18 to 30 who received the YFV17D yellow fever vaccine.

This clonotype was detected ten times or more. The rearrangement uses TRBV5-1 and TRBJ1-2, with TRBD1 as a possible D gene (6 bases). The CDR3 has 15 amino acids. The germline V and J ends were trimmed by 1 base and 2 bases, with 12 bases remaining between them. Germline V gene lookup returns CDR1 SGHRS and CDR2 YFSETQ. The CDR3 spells CASSLTGPLNYGYTF. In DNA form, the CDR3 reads TGCGCCAGCAGCTTGACAGGGCCCTTGAACTATGGCTACACCTTC.

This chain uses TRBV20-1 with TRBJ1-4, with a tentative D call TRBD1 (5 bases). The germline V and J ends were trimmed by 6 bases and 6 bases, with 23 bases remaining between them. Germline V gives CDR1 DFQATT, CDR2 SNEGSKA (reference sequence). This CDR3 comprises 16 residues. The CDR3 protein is CSAAPDAAGKDEKLFF. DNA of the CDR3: TGCAGTGCCGCTCCAGATGCGGCAGGGAAAGATGAAAAACTGTTTTTT.

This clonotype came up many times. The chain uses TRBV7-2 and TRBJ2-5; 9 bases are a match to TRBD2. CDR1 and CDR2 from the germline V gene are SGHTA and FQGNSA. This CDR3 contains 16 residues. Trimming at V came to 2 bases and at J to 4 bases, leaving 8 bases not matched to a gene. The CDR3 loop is CASSLTSGGLVETQYF. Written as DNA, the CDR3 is TGTGCCAGCAGCTTAACCAGCGGGGGGCTAGTAGAGACCCAGTACTTC.

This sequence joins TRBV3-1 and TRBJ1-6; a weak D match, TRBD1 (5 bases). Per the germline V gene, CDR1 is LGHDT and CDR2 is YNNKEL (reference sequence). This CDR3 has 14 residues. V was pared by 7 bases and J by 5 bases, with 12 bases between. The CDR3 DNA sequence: TGTGCCAGCACCTACAGGAGTAATAATTCACCCCTCCACTTT. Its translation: CASTYRSNNSPLHF.

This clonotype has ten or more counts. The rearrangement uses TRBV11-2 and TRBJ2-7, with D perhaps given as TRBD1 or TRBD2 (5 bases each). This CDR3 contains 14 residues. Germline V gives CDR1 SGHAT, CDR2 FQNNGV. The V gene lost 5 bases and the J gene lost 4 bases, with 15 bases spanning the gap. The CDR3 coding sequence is TGTGCCAGCAGCAGGGACCAGGGTGGATACGAGCAGTACGTC. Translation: CASSRDQGGYEQYV.

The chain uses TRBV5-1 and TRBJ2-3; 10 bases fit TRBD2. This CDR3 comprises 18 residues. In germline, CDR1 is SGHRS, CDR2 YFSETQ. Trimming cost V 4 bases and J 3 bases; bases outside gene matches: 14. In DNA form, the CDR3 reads TGCGCCAGCAGCATATCTAGCGGGGGCCTCCCAGGGACAGATACGCAGTATTTT. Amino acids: CASSISSGGLPGTDTQYF.

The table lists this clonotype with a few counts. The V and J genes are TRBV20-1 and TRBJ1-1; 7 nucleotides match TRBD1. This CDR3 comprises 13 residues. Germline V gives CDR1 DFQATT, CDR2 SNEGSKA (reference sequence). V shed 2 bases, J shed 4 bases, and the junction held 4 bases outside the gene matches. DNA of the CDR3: TGCAGTGCTAGAAAGGGGGCTGGCACTGAAGCTTTCTTT. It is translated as CSARKGAGTEAFF.

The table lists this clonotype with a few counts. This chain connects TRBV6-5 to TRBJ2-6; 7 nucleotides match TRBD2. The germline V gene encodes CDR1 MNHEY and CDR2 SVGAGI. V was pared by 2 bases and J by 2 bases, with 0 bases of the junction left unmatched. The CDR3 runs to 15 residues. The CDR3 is CASSYRGAGANVLTF. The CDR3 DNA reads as TGTGCCAGCAGTTACCGGGGGGCTGGGGCCAACGTCCTGACTTTC.

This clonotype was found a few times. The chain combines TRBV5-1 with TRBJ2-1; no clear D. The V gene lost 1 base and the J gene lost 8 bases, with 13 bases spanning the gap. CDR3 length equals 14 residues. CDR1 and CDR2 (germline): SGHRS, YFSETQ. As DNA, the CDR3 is TGCGCCAGCAGCTTGACTCCGGAAGGCGATGAGCAGTTCTTC. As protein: CASSLTPEGDEQFF.

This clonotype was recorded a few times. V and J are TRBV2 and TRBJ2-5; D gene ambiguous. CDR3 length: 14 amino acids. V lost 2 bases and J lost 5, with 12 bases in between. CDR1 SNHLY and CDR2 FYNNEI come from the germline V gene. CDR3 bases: TGTGCCAGCAGTGAACAAGGGATAGGGGAGACCCAGTACTTC. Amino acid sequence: CASSEQGIGETQYF.

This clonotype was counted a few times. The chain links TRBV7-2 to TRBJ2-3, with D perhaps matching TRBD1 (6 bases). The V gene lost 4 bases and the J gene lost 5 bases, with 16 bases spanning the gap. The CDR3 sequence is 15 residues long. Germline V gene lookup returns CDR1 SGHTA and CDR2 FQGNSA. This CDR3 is CASSYTGSRGDTQYF. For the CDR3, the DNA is TGTGCCAGCAGCTATACCGGTTCCAGGGGAGATACGCAGTATTTT.

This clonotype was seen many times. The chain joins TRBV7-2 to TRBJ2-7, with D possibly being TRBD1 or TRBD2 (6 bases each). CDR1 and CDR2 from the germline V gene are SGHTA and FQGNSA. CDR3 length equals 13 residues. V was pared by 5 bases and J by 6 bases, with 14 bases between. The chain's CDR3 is CASSLRGVREQYF. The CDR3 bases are TGTGCCAGCAGCCTAAGGGGGGTCCGCGAGCAGTACTTC.

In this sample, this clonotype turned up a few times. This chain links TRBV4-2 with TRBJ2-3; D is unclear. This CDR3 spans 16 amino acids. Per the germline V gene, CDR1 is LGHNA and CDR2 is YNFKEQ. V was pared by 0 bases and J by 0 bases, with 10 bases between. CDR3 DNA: TGTGCCAGCAGCCAAGAATGGGATTTTAGCACAGATACGCAGTATTTT. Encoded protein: CASSQEWDFSTDTQYF.

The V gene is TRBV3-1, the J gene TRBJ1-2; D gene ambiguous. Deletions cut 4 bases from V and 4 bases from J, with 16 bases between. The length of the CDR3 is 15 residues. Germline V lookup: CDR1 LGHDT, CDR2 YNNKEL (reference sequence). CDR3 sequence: CASSPTRTVFYGYTF. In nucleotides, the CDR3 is TGTGCCAGCAGCCCAACCCGGACCGTTTTCTATGGCTACACCTTC.

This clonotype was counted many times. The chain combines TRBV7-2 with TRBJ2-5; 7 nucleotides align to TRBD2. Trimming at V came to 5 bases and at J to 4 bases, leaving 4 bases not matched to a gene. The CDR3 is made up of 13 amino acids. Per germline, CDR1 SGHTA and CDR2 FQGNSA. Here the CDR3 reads CASSGGGTETQYF. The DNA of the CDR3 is TGTGCCAGCAGCGGGGGGGGTACAGAGACCCAGTACTTC.

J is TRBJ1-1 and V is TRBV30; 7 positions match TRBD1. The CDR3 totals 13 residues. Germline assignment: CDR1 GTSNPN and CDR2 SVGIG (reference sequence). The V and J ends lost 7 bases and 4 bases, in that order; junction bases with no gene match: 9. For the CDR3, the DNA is TGTGCCTTCCGACAGGGATTGAGCACTGAAGCTTTCTTT. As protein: CAFRQGLSTEAFF.

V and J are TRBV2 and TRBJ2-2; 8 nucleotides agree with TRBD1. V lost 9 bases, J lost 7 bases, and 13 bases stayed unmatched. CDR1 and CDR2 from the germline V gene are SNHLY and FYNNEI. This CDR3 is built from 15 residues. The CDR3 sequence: CASSRQGPRVGELFF. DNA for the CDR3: TGTGCCAGTTCGCGACAGGGGCCAAGGGTCGGGGAGCTGTTTTTT.

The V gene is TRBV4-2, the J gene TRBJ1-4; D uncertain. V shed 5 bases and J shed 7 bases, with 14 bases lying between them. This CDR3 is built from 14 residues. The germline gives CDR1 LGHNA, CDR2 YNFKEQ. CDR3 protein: CASSVGGEGEKLFF. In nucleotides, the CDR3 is TGTGCCAGCAGCGTTGGCGGGGAGGGTGAAAAACTGTTTTTT.

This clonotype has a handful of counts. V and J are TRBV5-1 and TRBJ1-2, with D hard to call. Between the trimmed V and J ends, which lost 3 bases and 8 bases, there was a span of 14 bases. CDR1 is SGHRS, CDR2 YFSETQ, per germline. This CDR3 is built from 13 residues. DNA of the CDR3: TGCGCCAGCAGCTGGCTGACCGGCGAGGGCTACACCTTC. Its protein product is CASSWLTGEGYTF.

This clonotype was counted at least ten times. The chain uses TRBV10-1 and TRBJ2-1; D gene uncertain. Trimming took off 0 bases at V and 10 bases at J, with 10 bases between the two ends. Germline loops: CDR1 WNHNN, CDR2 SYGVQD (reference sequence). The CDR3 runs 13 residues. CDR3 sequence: CASSESRGFEQFF. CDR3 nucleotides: TGCGCCAGCAGTGAGTCGCGTGGTTTCGAGCAGTTCTTC.